These 14 T cell receptor beta chains came from one sample sequenced in a study of T cells after yellow fever vaccination. Via MiXCR, TCRdb re-called the 5' RACE reads, giving one row per CDR3 protein. The profile shows approximately 580,000 distinct CDR3 sequences, less than 20% of them singletons. The material was PBMCs, obtained around 5 days after the first yellow fever vaccination. The receptor source for this set is a man between 18 and 35 years old who received the YFV17D yellow fever vaccine.

The chain joins TRBV4-1 to TRBJ1-5; D call uncertain. Germline V CDR1 and CDR2: MGHRA, YSYEKL. This CDR3 is 13 amino acids long. The germline V and J ends were trimmed by 1 base and 0 bases, with 1 base remaining between them. The CDR3 reads CASSQVSNQPQHF. The CDR3 region has the DNA TGCGCCAGCAGCCAAGTTAGCAATCAGCCCCAGCATTTT.

The J gene is TRBJ2-7, the V gene TRBV7-8, with a weak D call TRBD1 (6 bases). This CDR3 is 15 amino acids long. V lost 5 bases, J lost 3 bases, and 17 bases lay in between. Germline V gene sequence: CDR1 SGHVS, CDR2 FQNEAQ. The CDR3: CASSRDRTVLYEQYF. CDR3 DNA: TGTGCCAGCAGCCGTGATAGGACAGTCCTCTACGAGCAGTACTTC. The full variable domain, completed using reference TRBV7-8 and TRBJ2-7, is GAGVSQSPRYKVAKRGQDVALRCDPISGHVSLFWYQQALGQGPEFLTYFQNEAQLDKSGLPSDRFFAERPEGSVSTLKIQRTQQEDSAVYLCASSRDRTVLYEQYFGPGTRLTVT.

This clonotype occurred a few times. The J gene is TRBJ2-5, the V gene TRBV7-3, with 8 nucleotides matching TRBD1. Germline V gene data show CDR1 as SGHTA and CDR2 as FQGTGA. Trimming cost V 3 bases and J 5 bases; bases outside gene matches: 5. The CDR3 consists of 14 residues. CDR3 in DNA: TGTGCCAGCAGCTTGACAGGGGATCGGGAGACCCAGTACTTC. Amino acid sequence: CASSLTGDRETQYF.

The genes are TRBV7-8 and TRBJ2-3; D is uncertain. The CDR3 runs to 15 residues. With 1 base removed from V and 0 bases from J, the gap between germline ends came to 8 bases. Germline loops: CDR1 SGHVS, CDR2 FQNEAQ. DNA for the CDR3: TGTGCCAGCAGCTTAGAACCCCTAAGCACAGATACGCAGTATTTT. Translation gives CASSLEPLSTDTQYF.

This clonotype was found many times. The V and J genes are TRBV6-5 and TRBJ2-3; no definite D call. V lost 7 bases to trimming and J lost 7 bases, with 12 bases between them. The germline V gene encodes CDR1 MNHEY and CDR2 SVGAGI. The CDR3 loop spans 12 amino acids. The DNA of the CDR3 is TGTGCCAGCAAGAGCAGATACAATACGCAGTATTTT. Its protein product is CASKSRYNTQYF.

The chain links TRBV11-2 to TRBJ1-2; TRBD1 aligns across 7 bases. Losses at the gene ends were 4 bases for V and 7 bases for J; bases not matched to a gene: 9. This CDR3 is 14 amino acids long. Germline V gives CDR1 SGHAT, CDR2 FQNNGV. In DNA form, the CDR3 reads TGTGCCAGCAGCTCAGCCGGGACAGCGGGTGGCTACACCTTC. Amino acids: CASSSAGTAGGYTF.

This clonotype has only a few counts. The chain employs TRBV5-1 and TRBJ1-6, with 7 bases that match TRBD1. The CDR3 is made up of 14 amino acids. Trimming removed 3 bases from V and 10 bases from J; junction bases left unmatched: 7. CDR1 is SGHRS and CDR2 is YFSETQ in the germline V gene. The CDR3 region has the DNA TGCGCCAGCAGCTGGGACAGAAGAGGGTCACCCCTCCACTTT. Amino acids: CASSWDRRGSPLHF.

With regard to this clonotype: Just one base apart from a much larger clone, this may be a read error. J is TRBJ2-1 and V is TRBV5-1; D is unresolved. The CDR3 contains 12 residues. The V gene lost 0 bases and the J gene lost 9 bases, with 7 bases spanning the gap. CDR1 and CDR2 from the germline V gene are SGHRS and YFSETQ. The CDR3 spells CASSLGGCEQFF. The DNA for the CDR3 is TGCGCCAGCAGCTTGGGCGGATGTGAGCAGTTCTTC.

This clonotype was seen a few times. V gene TRBV11-2 combines with J gene TRBJ1-4; tentative D call: TRBD1 (5 bases). The CDR3 is 16 residues long. Germline V gene data show CDR1 as SGHAT and CDR2 as FQNNGV. V was cut by 3 bases and J by 1 base, with 12 bases left in between. CDR3 amino acids: CASSFGGAGTNEKLFF. CDR3 DNA sequence: TGTGCCAGCAGCTTCGGCGGGGCGGGAACTAATGAAAAACTGTTTTTT.

This clonotype was seen a few times. The J gene is TRBJ2-2, the V gene TRBV20-1; no firm D call. The CDR3 contains 11 residues. Trimming removed 6 bases from V and 7 bases from J, with 9 bases in between. In germline, CDR1 is DFQATT, CDR2 SNEGSKA (reference sequence). CDR3 DNA sequence: TGCAGTGCCAAGTCGGTCGGGGAGCTGTTTTTT. Its translation is CSAKSVGELFF.

This clonotype showed up just a few times. The CDR3 sequence is CASSEPLRNTIYF. CDR3 sequence (DNA): TGTGCCAGCAGTGAACCGCTCCGAAACACCATATATTTT. The rearrangement joins TRBV25-1 to TRBJ1-3; D remains unclear. Per the germline V gene, CDR1 is MGHDK and CDR2 is SYGVNS. This CDR3 is built from 13 residues. The V and J ends lost 2 bases and 5 bases respectively, with 7 bases between them.

This sequence joins TRBV7-9 and TRBJ2-1; maybe TRBD2 (5 bases). The length of the CDR3 is 12 residues. Trimming pared 7 bases from V and 9 bases from J, leaving 13 bases between. Germline CDR1 reads SEHNR; CDR2 reads FQNEAQ (reference sequence). The CDR3 region has the DNA TGTGCCAGCACACTCCCCGCGGGTGAGCAGTTCTTC. Encoded protein: CASTLPAGEQFF.

The chain joins TRBV18 to TRBJ1-1; TRBD1 agrees at 7 bases. Germline loops: CDR1 KGHSH, CDR2 LQKENI. V trimming: 6 bases; J trimming: 11 bases; junction bases outside the gene matches: 12. The CDR3 totals 13 residues. The CDR3 sequence is CASSPGQEVEAFF. CDR3 nucleotide sequence: TGTGCCAGCTCCCCAGGACAGGAGGTAGAGGCTTTCTTT.

The sample holds a few counts of this clonotype. V and J are TRBV25-1 and TRBJ1-5; maybe TRBD1 (5 bases). CDR1 and CDR2 (germline): MGHDK, SYGVNS. Trimming pared 6 bases from V and 1 base from J, leaving 13 bases between. The CDR3 runs 15 residues. The CDR3 loop reads CASSSRGASNQPQHF. CDR3 coding DNA: TGTGCCAGCAGCTCTCGAGGGGCGAGCAATCAGCCCCAGCATTTT. The whole variable domain, remainder taken from reference TRBV25-1 and TRBJ1-5, is EADIYQTPRYLVIGTGKKITLECSQTMGHDKMYWYQQDPGMELHLIHYSYGVNSTEKGDLSSESTVSRIRTEHFPLTLESARPSHTSQYLCASSSRGASNQPQHFGDGTRLSIL.